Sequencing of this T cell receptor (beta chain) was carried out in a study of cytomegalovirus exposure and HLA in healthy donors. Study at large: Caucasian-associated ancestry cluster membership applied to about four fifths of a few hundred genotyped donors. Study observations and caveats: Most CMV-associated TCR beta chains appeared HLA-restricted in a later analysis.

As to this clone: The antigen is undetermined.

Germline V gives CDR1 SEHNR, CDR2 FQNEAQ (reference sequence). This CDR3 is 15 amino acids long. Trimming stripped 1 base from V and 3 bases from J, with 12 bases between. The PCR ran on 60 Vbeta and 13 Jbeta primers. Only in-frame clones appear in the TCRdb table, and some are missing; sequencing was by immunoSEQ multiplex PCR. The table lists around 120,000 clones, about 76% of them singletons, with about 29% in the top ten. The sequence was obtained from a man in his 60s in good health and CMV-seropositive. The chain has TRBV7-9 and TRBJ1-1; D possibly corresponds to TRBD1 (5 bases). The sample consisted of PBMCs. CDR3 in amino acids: CASSLGGVADTEAFF. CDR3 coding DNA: TGTGCCAGCAGCTTAGGGGGGGTAGCGGACACTGAAGCTTTCTTT. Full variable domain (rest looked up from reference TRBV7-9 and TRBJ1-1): DTGVSQNPRHKITKRGQNVTFRCDPISEHNRLYWYRQTLGQGPEFLTYFQNEAQLEKSRLLSDRFSAERPKGSFSTLEIQRTEQGDSAMYLCASSLGGVADTEAFFGQGTRLTVV.